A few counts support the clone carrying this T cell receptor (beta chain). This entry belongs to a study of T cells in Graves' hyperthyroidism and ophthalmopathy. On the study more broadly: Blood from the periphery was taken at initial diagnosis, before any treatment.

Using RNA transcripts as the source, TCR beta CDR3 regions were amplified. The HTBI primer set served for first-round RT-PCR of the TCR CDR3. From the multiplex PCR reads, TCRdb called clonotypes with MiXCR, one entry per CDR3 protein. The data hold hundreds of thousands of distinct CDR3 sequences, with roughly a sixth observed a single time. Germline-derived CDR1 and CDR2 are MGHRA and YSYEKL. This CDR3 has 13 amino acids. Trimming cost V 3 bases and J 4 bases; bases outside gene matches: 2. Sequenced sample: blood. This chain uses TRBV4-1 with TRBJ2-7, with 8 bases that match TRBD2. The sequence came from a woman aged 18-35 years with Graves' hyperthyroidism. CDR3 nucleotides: TGCGCCAGCAGCCACGGGAGGGAGTACGAGCAGTACTTC. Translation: CASSHGREYEQYF.